These 32 T cell receptor beta chains were all obtained from the same sample, sequenced in a study of blood T cell repertoires in COVID-19. Repertoires were generated with immunoSEQ multiplex PCR, while TCRdb's copy carries only in-frame clones and drops some. The repertoire holds about 73,000 clones, with about nine tenths as singletons. The sequenced sample was peripheral blood. The source of these receptors is a woman of 80 years or more with active or convalescent COVID-19.

J is TRBJ2-3 and V is TRBV2, with 9 bases matching TRBD1. Trimming took 4 bases from V and 4 from J; bases not matched to a gene: 9. CDR3 size: 16 residues. In germline, CDR1 is SNHLY, CDR2 FYNNEI. The CDR3 sequence is CASSVTRDRAADTQYF. DNA for the CDR3: TGTGCCAGCAGTGTGACGAGGGACAGGGCGGCAGATACGCAGTATTTT.

This clone was detected once. The chain has TRBV18 and TRBJ1-3; TRBD1 agrees at 7 bases. V dropped 5 bases and J dropped 2; count of bases not matched to a gene: 6. The germline gives CDR1 KGHSH, CDR2 LQKENI. The CDR3 totals 15 residues. The CDR3 spells CASSEQGSPGNTIYF. CDR3 bases: TGTGCCAGCTCAGAACAGGGGAGCCCTGGAAACACCATATATTTT.

A few counts support this clone. V gene TRBV6-4 combines with J gene TRBJ2-2; 8 positions match TRBD2. The length of the CDR3 is 16 residues. Germline V gene data show CDR1 as MRHNA and CDR2 as SNTAGT. The trim removed 2 bases at V and 4 bases at J, leaving 6 bases unmatched. The CDR3 here is CASSDVGGDTTGELFF. As DNA, the CDR3 is TGTGCCAGCAGTGACGTCGGGGGGGATACCACCGGGGAGCTGTTTTTT.

The chain has TRBV5-6 and TRBJ1-4, with D possibly matching TRBD1 (5 bases). The CDR3 runs to 14 residues. CDR1 is SGHDT, CDR2 YYEEEE, per germline. The V end was cut by 3 bases, the J end by 3 bases, with 9 bases between. The DNA of the CDR3 is TGTGCCAGCAGCTCTGGACAATCTAATGAAAAACTGTTTTTT. The encoded protein is CASSSGQSNEKLFF.

CDR3 residues: CASSLKRLSPLHF. The CDR3 DNA sequence: TGTGCCAGCAGCTTGAAGCGACTCTCACCCCTCCACTTT. The chain combines TRBV5-4 with TRBJ1-6; D is unclear. V lost 1 base, J lost 10 bases, and 9 bases lay in between. The length of the CDR3 is 13 residues. CDR1 and CDR2 (germline): SGHNT, YYREEE (reference sequence).

The chain links TRBV5-1 to TRBJ2-5, with D maybe TRBD2 (6 bases). The length of the CDR3 is 16 residues. Per germline, CDR1 SGHRS and CDR2 YFSETQ. The V and J ends lost 4 bases and 2 bases respectively, with 18 bases between them. CDR3 in amino acids: CASSPNPAGGQETQYF. Here the CDR3 DNA reads TGCGCCAGCAGCCCCAACCCGGCCGGGGGACAAGAGACCCAGTACTTC.

This clone showed up just once. J is TRBJ2-7 and V is TRBV5-1; possible D gene TRBD2, 5 bases. Germline V gene data show CDR1 as SGHRS and CDR2 as YFSETQ. There are 12 residues in the CDR3. The V end lost 6 bases, the J end lost 5 bases, and 12 bases lay between the germline ends. DNA of the CDR3: TGCGCCAGCAACACCGGGCGGGACGAGCAGTACTTC. It is translated as CASNTGRDEQYF.

This chain joins TRBV11-2 and TRBJ2-3, with D unclear. The germline V gene encodes CDR1 SGHAT and CDR2 FQNNGV. The CDR3 extends over 13 amino acids. The V end was cut by 0 bases, the J end by 5 bases, with 6 bases between. The CDR3 is CASSLDRVDTQYF. The CDR3 bases are TGTGCCAGCAGCTTAGATCGAGTAGATACGCAGTATTTT.

The CDR3 region is CASSLGGVRLVKNIQYF. CDR3 nucleotide sequence: TGTGCCAGCAGCTTAGGCGGGGTGCGGTTGGTCAAAAACATTCAGTACTTC. The genes are TRBV7-2 and TRBJ2-4; D possibly corresponds to TRBD2 (6 bases). Trimming removed 1 base at V and 3 bases at J, with 16 bases between. CDR3 length: 17 residues. Germline CDR1 is SGHTA and CDR2 is FQGNSA.

The chain couples TRBV18 to TRBJ1-1; 7 nucleotides align to TRBD1. The CDR3 totals 13 residues. Germline trimming cut 4 bases from V and 11 bases from J; bases unmatched to any gene: 10. Per the germline V gene, CDR1 is KGHSH and CDR2 is LQKENI. The chain's CDR3 is CASSLPDRRGAFF. The CDR3 bases are TGTGCCAGCTCACTACCGGACAGGCGAGGGGCTTTCTTT.

CDR3 DNA sequence: TGTGCCAGCTCACCAGATGCCTGGGGGGACTCCTACGAGCAGTACTTC. It encodes CASSPDAWGDSYEQYF. The V gene is TRBV18, the J gene TRBJ2-7; D perhaps matches TRBD2 (6 bases). V lost 2 bases to trimming and J lost 0 bases, with 14 bases between them. The length of the CDR3 is 16 residues. CDR1 is KGHSH, CDR2 LQKENI, per germline.

This rearrangement joins TRBV7-2 to TRBJ2-1; 16 bases agree with TRBD2. Germline trimming cut 5 bases from V and 10 bases from J; bases unmatched to any gene: 8. CDR1 is SGHTA and CDR2 is FQGNSA in the germline V gene. This CDR3 is built from 16 residues. CDR3 loop: CASSGGTSGGAGEQFF. The CDR3 DNA reads TGTGCCAGCAGCGGAGGGACTAGCGGGGGGGCCGGGGAGCAGTTCTTC.

This clone has just a few counts. The rearrangement links TRBV10-3 to TRBJ2-3, with 8 bases fitting TRBD1. This CDR3 region has 14 residues. Germline V lookup: CDR1 ENHRY, CDR2 SYGVKD. Trimming took 11 bases from V and 4 from J; bases not matched to a gene: 11. DNA for the CDR3: TGTGCCTCCCGGGCCGGACAGGGCCCAGATACGCAGTATTTT. Its translation is CASRAGQGPDTQYF.

CDR3 DNA sequence: TGTGCTACCTCACCCACTAGCGGGAAGTTCAGTGAGCAGTTCTTC. Its protein product is CATSPTSGKFSEQFF. The rearrangement joins TRBV30 to TRBJ2-1, with 10 bases fitting TRBD2. The CDR3 is 15 amino acids. From germline, CDR1 is GTSNPN and CDR2 SVGIG (reference sequence).

J is TRBJ2-3 and V is TRBV3-1 (or the pseudogene TRBV3-2), with a possible D match to TRBD2 (6 bases). Per germline, CDR1 LGHDT and CDR2 YNNKEL (reference sequence). The CDR3 contains 16 residues. Trimming removed 3 bases from V and 3 bases from J, with 16 bases in between. CDR3 sequence (DNA): TGTGCCAGCAGCCAGTCCGGGGGAAGCCTAACAGATACGCAGTATTTT. It specifies CASSQSGGSLTDTQYF.

The chain combines TRBV4-2 with TRBJ2-5, with D perhaps matching TRBD1 (6 bases). The ends were cut back, 1 base at V and 1 base at J, with 16 bases in the middle. Looked up from germline, CDR1 is LGHNA and CDR2 is YNFKEQ. The CDR3 length is 17 residues. The CDR3 sequence: CASSQGPLRGSQETQYF. Here the CDR3 DNA reads TGTGCCAGCAGCCAAGGCCCCTTAAGGGGGTCCCAAGAGACCCAGTACTTC.

This sequence joins TRBV27 and TRBJ1-5; 7 nucleotides agree with TRBD1. J was trimmed by 4 bases and V by 5 bases; bases with no gene match: 5. Germline CDR1 MNHEY, CDR2 SMNVEV (reference sequence). The CDR3 has 14 residues. For the CDR3, the DNA is TGTGCCAGCAGTAAGACAGGGTTGAATCAGCCCCAGCATTTT. Translation: CASSKTGLNQPQHF.

As concerns this clone: Other DNA variants within this sample encode the same CDR3. The chain employs TRBV28 and TRBJ1-1; D might be TRBD1 (5 bases). The CDR3 sequence is 11 residues long. From germline, CDR1 is MDHEN and CDR2 SYDVKM. V gave up 5 bases and J gave up 5 bases, with 6 bases separating them. Here the CDR3 reads CASSRGTEAFF. Written as DNA, the CDR3 is TGTGCCAGCAGTCGGGGGACTGAAGCTTTCTTT.

The chain recombines TRBV6-6 with TRBJ1-5, with TRBD1 identical over 7 bases. V lost 2 bases and J lost 3; bases outside the gene matches: 1. Germline CDR1 and CDR2: MNHNY and SVGAGI (reference sequence). The CDR3 covers 14 residues. In DNA, the CDR3 is TGTGCCAGCAGTTACGGGACAGACAATCAGCCCCAGCATTTT. It encodes CASSYGTDNQPQHF.

The genes are TRBV2 and TRBJ1-3, with D hard to call. The CDR3 totals 15 residues. Trimming shortened V by 2 bases and J by 2 bases, and 10 bases separated the two germline ends. CDR1 is SNHLY and CDR2 is FYNNEI in the germline V gene. The CDR3 loop reads CASSETGGTGNTIYF. The CDR3 DNA sequence: TGTGCCAGCAGTGAAACGGGAGGGACTGGAAACACCATATATTTT.

This clone was seen just once. The chain combines TRBV9 with TRBJ1-4; TRBD1 matches at 9 bases. This CDR3 comprises 15 residues. Germline V gene data show CDR1 as SGDLS and CDR2 as YYNGEE. The J segment lost 4 bases and the V segment lost 3 bases, leaving 4 bases of the junction unmatched. CDR3 in amino acids: CASSGSGQGNEKLFF. The CDR3 DNA follows: TGTGCCAGCAGCGGATCGGGACAGGGTAATGAAAAACTGTTTTTT.

The chain joins TRBV23-1 to TRBJ2-5; D is uncertain. TRBV23-1 is labeled an ORF, and its function is uncertain. The CDR3 is made up of 11 amino acids. The germline V and J ends were trimmed by 4 bases and 8 bases, with 8 bases remaining between them. CDR3 nucleotide sequence: TGCGCCAGCAGTCCCTGGGCTACCCAGTACTTC. Its protein product is CASSPWATQYF.

The rearrangement links TRBV18 to TRBJ2-7; TRBD2 matches 7 bases. CDR1 is KGHSH, CDR2 LQKENI, per germline. The junction had 5 bases not matched to a gene; V was cut back by 6 bases and J by 0 bases. The CDR3 sequence is 14 residues long. CDR3 sequence (DNA): TGTGCCAGCTCCGAAGCGGGGTCCTCCTACGAGCAGTACTTC. This codes for CASSEAGSSYEQYF.

This sequence joins TRBV5-8 and TRBJ1-2, with a weak D call TRBD1 (5 bases). CDR3 length: 13 amino acids. Germline V CDR1 and CDR2: SGHTS, YDEGEE. The ends were cut back, 0 bases at V and 5 bases at J, with 8 bases in the middle. This chain's CDR3 is CASSLGQSYGYTF. The CDR3 nucleotides are TGTGCCAGCAGCTTGGGACAGTCTTATGGCTACACCTTC.

In nucleotides, the CDR3 is TGTGCCAGCAGCCAAGATAGGACTAGCGGGGGGGAGACCCAGTACTTC. Protein sequence: CASSQDRTSGGETQYF. J is TRBJ2-5 and V is TRBV4-2, with 14 bases lining up with TRBD2. The CDR3 totals 16 residues. The V segment lost 0 bases and the J segment 5 bases; nucleotides outside the gene matches: 2. Germline CDR1 reads LGHNA; CDR2 reads YNFKEQ.

The gene calls are TRBV28 and TRBJ1-5; TRBD1 aligns across 7 bases. Unmatched junction bases numbered 11, after V lost 6 bases and J lost 3 bases. Germline V CDR1 and CDR2: MDHEN, SYDVKM. The CDR3 spans 16 residues. Here the CDR3 DNA reads TGTGCCAGCAGCTCAACCGAGACAGGGAACAATCAGCCCCAGCATTTT. Its translation: CASSSTETGNNQPQHF.

The chain links TRBV30 to TRBJ2-3; TRBD1 matches 10 bases. This CDR3 spans 14 amino acids. Germline V gene lookup returns CDR1 GTSNPN and CDR2 SVGIG (reference sequence). The J segment lost 3 bases and the V segment lost 2 bases, leaving 2 bases of the junction unmatched. CDR3 DNA sequence: TGTGCCTGGAGTTCGGGACAGGGGACAGATACGCAGTATTTT. It yields the protein CAWSSGQGTDTQYF.

The rearrangement uses TRBV5-1 and TRBJ1-1, with a tentative D call TRBD1 (5 bases). The ends were cut back, 8 bases at V and 0 bases at J, with 14 bases in the middle. CDR3 length equals 14 residues. Germline V gene data show CDR1 as SGHRS and CDR2 as YFSETQ. The CDR3 loop is CASRQQAVNTEAFF. The CDR3 coding sequence is TGCGCCAGTCGTCAACAGGCCGTGAACACTGAAGCTTTCTTT.

This clone was found a few times. The J gene is TRBJ2-5, the V gene TRBV6-1; tentative D call: TRBD2 (5 bases). Per germline, CDR1 MNHNS and CDR2 SASEGT. This CDR3 has 15 residues. The V end was cut by 2 bases, the J end by 4 bases, with 14 bases between. The CDR3 region has the DNA TGTGCCAGCAGTGAACCCGGCCGGGGTCGAGAGACCCAGTACTTC. This gives the protein CASSEPGRGRETQYF.

In its sample, this clone was seen once. This sequence joins TRBV24-1 and TRBJ1-5; unclear D gene. Germline V gene sequence: CDR1 KGHDR, CDR2 SFDVKD. The CDR3 runs to 12 residues. V was pared by 9 bases and J by 7 bases, with 12 bases between. CDR3 loop: CATGEGAQPQHF. In DNA form, the CDR3 reads TGTGCCACCGGCGAGGGCGCCCAGCCCCAGCATTTT.

This clone appeared a single time. The chain has TRBV6-2 or TRBV6-3 and TRBJ1-4, with TRBD1 matching over 9 bases. Germline V gives CDR1 MNHEY, CDR2 SVGEGT. The trim removed 2 bases at V and 7 bases at J, leaving 2 bases unmatched. CDR3 length: 14 amino acids. The CDR3 DNA sequence: TGTGCCAGCAGTTACGGGACAGGGTTTGAAAAACTGTTTTTT. The encoded protein is CASSYGTGFEKLFF.

This clone appeared a single time. The chain joins TRBV29-1 to TRBJ2-7; unclear D gene. Trimming removed 3 bases at V and 4 bases at J, with 7 bases between. From germline, CDR1 is SQVTM and CDR2 ANQGSEA. The CDR3 runs to 11 residues. CDR3 in amino acids: CSVEVVYEQYF. The CDR3 region has the DNA TGCAGCGTTGAGGTAGTTTACGAGCAGTACTTC.